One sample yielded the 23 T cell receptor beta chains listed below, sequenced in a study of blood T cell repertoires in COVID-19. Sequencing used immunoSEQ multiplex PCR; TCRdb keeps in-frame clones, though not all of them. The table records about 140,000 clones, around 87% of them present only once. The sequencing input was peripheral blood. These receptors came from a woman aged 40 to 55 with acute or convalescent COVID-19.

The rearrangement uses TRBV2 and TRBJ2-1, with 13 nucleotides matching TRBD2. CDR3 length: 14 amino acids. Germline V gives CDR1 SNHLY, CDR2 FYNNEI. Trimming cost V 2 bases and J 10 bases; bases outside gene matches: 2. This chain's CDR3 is CASSESGLAGEQFF. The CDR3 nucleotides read TGTGCCAGCAGTGAATCGGGACTAGCGGGGGAGCAGTTCTTC.

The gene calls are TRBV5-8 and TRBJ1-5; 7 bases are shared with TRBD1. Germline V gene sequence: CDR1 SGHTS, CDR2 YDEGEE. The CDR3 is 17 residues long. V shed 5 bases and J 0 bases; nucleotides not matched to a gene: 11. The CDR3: CASSVGTDYYSNQPQHF. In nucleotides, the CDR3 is TGTGCCAGCAGTGTGGGGACAGATTACTATAGCAATCAGCCCCAGCATTTT.

CDR3 DNA sequence: TGTGCCTGGAGCACGAATACAGGGGGAGAGCAGTACTTC. Its protein product is CAWSTNTGGEQYF. The genes are TRBV30 and TRBJ2-7; 8 nucleotides agree with TRBD1. The CDR3 spans 13 residues. CDR1 is GTSNPN and CDR2 is SVGIG in the germline V gene (reference sequence). With 3 bases clipped from V and 7 bases from J, the junction kept 8 bases outside the gene matches.

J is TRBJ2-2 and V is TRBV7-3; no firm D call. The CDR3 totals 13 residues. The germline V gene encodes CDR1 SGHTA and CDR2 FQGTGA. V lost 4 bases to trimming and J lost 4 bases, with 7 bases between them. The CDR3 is CASSSSGTGELFF. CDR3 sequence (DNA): TGTGCCAGCAGCTCGAGTGGCACCGGGGAGCTGTTTTTT.

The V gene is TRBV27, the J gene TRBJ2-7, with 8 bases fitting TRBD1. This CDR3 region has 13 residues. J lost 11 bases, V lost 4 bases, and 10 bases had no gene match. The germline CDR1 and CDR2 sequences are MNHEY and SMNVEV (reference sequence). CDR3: CASSSGTGFYKYF. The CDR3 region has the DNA TGTGCCAGCAGTTCCGGGACAGGCTTCTATAAGTACTTC.

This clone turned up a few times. The CDR3 DNA is TGTGCCAGCAGTTACTCGAGAGGACAGGGAAACACTGAAGCTTTCTTT. Translating it yields CASSYSRGQGNTEAFF. The rearrangement joins TRBV6-5 to TRBJ1-1; 8 bases map to TRBD1. V was pared by 0 bases and J by 2 bases, with 5 bases of the junction left unmatched. CDR3 size: 16 residues. Germline V gene lookup returns CDR1 MNHEY and CDR2 SVGAGI.

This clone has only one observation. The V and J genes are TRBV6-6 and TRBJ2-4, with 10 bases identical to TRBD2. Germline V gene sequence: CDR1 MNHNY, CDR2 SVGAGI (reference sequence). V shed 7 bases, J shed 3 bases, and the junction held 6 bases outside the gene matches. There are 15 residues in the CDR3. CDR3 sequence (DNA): TGTGCCAGCACCGACAGCGGGAGGGGCAAAAACATTCAGTACTTC. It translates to CASTDSGRGKNIQYF.

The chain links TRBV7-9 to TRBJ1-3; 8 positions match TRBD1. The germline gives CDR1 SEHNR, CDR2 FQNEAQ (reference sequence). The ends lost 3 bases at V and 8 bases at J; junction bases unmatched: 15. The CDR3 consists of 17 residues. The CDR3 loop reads CASSLLDGQGPSDTIYF. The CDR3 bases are TGTGCCAGCAGCTTGCTGGATGGACAGGGACCATCGGACACCATATATTTT.

In DNA form, the CDR3 reads TGTGCCAGCAGGGGGGACACATCTAACTATGGCTACACCTTC. Its protein product is CASRGDTSNYGYTF. The V call is TRBV6-5, the J call TRBJ1-2; tentative D call: TRBD1 (6 bases). Trimming pared 6 bases from V and 0 bases from J, leaving 11 bases between. CDR1 MNHEY and CDR2 SVGAGI come from the germline V gene. This CDR3 contains 14 residues.

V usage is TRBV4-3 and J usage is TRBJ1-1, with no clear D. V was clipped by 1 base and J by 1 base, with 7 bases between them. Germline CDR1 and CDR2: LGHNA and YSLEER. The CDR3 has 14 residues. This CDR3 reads CASSQGLRNTEAFF. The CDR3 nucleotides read TGCGCCAGCAGCCAAGGTCTTCGGAACACTGAAGCTTTCTTT.

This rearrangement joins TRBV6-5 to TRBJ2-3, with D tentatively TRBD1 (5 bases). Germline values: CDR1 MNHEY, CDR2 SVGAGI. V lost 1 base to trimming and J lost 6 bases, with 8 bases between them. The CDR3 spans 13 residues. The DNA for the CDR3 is TGTGCCAGCAGTTACTTTCAGGGCGATACGCAGTATTTT. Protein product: CASSYFQGDTQYF.

The CDR3 reads CASSLVAGASYEQYF. In nucleotides, the CDR3 is TGTGCCAGCAGCTTAGTTGCGGGGGCCTCCTACGAGCAGTACTTC. The V gene is TRBV7-8, the J gene TRBJ2-7; weak D call: TRBD2 (7 bases). CDR1 and CDR2 (germline): SGHVS, FQNEAQ. The CDR3 length is 15 residues. V was cut by 1 base and J by 0 bases, with 10 bases left in between.

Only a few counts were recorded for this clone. CDR3 residues: CASSLQGRATEAFF. CDR3 nucleotides: TGTGCCAGCAGCTTACAAGGGAGGGCCACTGAAGCTTTCTTT. The genes are TRBV13 and TRBJ1-1; no clear D. V was clipped by 2 bases and J by 4 bases, with 11 bases between them. This CDR3 contains 14 residues. The germline gives CDR1 PRHDT, CDR2 FYEKMQ (reference sequence).

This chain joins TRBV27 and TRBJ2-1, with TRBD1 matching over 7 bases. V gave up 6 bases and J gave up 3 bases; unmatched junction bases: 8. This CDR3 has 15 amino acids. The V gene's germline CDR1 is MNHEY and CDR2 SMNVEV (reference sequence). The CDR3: CASSTGTVYYNEQFF. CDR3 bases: TGTGCCAGCAGCACCGGGACAGTGTACTACAATGAGCAGTTCTTC.

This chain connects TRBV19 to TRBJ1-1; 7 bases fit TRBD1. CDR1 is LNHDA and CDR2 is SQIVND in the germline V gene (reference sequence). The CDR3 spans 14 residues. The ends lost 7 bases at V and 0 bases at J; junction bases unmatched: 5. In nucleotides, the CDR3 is TGTGCCAGTACCTCGGACAGGCTGAACACTGAAGCTTTCTTT. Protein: CASTSDRLNTEAFF.

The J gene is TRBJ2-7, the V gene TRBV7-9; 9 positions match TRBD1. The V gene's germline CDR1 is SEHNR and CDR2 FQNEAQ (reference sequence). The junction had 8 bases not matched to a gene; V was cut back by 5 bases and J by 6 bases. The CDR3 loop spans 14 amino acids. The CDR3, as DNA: TGTGCCAGCAGCCCCCACAGGGGGCTAGGCGAGCAGTACTTC. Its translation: CASSPHRGLGEQYF.

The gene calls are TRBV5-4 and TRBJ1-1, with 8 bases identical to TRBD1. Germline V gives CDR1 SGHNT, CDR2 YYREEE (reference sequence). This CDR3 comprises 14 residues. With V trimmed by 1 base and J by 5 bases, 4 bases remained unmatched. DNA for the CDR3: TGTGCCAGCAGCTTGCAGGGGGCAGGGACTGAAGCTTTCTTT. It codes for CASSLQGAGTEAFF.

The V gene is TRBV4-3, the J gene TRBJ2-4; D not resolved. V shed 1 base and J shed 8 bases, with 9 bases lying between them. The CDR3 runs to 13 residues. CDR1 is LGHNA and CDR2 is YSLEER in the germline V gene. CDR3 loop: CASSQGLDDIQYF. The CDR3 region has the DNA TGCGCCAGCAGCCAAGGACTTGATGACATTCAGTACTTC.

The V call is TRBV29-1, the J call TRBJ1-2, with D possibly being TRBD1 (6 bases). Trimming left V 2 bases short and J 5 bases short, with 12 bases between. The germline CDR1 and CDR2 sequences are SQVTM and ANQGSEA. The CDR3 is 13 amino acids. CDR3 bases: TGCAGCGTTGAAAGTGGACAGACTTATGGCTACACCTTC. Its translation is CSVESGQTYGYTF.

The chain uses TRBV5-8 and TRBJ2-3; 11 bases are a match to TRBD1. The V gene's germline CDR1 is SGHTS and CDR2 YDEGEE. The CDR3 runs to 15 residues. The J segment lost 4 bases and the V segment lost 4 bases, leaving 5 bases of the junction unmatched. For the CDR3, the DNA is TGTGCCAGCAGCGCACCGGGACAGGGGGCAGATACGCAGTATTTT. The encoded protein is CASSAPGQGADTQYF.

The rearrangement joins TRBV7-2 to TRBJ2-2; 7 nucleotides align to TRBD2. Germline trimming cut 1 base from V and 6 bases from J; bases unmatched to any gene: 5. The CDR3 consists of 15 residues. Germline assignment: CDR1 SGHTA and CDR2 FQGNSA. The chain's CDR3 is CASSLGTSTPGELFF. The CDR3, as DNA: TGTGCCAGCAGCTTAGGGACTAGTACTCCCGGGGAGCTGTTTTTT.

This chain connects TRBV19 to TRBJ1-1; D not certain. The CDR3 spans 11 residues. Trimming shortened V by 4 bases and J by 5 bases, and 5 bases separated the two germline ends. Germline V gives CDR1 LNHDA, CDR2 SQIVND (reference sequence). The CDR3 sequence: CASSRGTEAFF. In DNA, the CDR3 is TGTGCCAGTAGTAGAGGGACTGAAGCTTTCTTT.

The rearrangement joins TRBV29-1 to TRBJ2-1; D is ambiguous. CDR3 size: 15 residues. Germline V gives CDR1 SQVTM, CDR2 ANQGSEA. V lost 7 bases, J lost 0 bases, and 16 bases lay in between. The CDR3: CSALDSRSSYNEQFF. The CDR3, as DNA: TGCAGCGCCCTCGATTCTAGAAGCTCCTACAATGAGCAGTTCTTC.